Listed here is a single T cell receptor beta chain. The PCR had 60 Vbeta and 13 Jbeta primers. Sequencing was performed with immunoSEQ multiplex PCR; in TCRdb, only in-frame clones are kept and a portion is missing. The sample shows 190,000 or so clones, roughly four fifths of them seen only once. This entry comes from a study of cytomegalovirus exposure and HLA in healthy donors. With 5 bases clipped from V and 5 bases from J, the junction kept 5 bases outside the gene matches. Germline CDR1 reads SGHTA; CDR2 reads FQGNSA. The length of the CDR3 is 13 residues. This rearrangement joins TRBV7-2 to TRBJ1-1; 7 positions agree with TRBD1. Sequenced sample: PBMCs. The TCR originated in a woman in her forties or fifties in good health and CMV-seropositive. In DNA form, the CDR3 reads TGTGCCAGCAGCGACGGGACAGTTACTGAAGCTTTCTTT. Protein product: CASSDGTVTEAFF.